There are many counts of the clone carrying this TCR beta chain. The entry originates in a study of molecular identifiers for immune sequencing clone quantification. Study-level information: Split five ways in replicates, RNA from approximately 20,000 or 98,000 naive CD8 cells had four portions sequenced.

TCRdb ran MiXCR on the PCR reads and lists one entry per CDR3 protein. The table shows 490,000 or so distinct CDR3 sequences, with about 21% occurring only once. Sample: naive CD8+ T cells from blood, with Jurkat cell RNA spiked in. The subset here: FACS-sorted CD8+CD4-CCR7+CD45RA+ naive T cells. The clonotype originates from a human donor in good health. Some libraries in this study had Jurkat cell RNA spiked in.

This CDR3 is CASSHQTSGGADTQYF. The CDR3 DNA follows: TGCGCCAGCAGCCATCAGACTAGCGGGGGTGCAGATACGCAGTATTTT. The V and J genes are TRBV4-1 and TRBJ2-3; TRBD2 agrees at 12 bases. CDR1 MGHRA and CDR2 YSYEKL come from the germline V gene. CDR3 length: 16 amino acids. Trimming at V came to 3 bases and at J to 4 bases, leaving 5 bases not matched to a gene.